The subject of this entry is one T cell receptor (beta chain). The method was immunoSEQ multiplex PCR; TCRdb's version includes in-frame clones alone and lacks a portion of them. The repertoire holds about 180,000 clones, with roughly nine tenths as singletons. The CDR3 length is 16 residues. Germline-derived CDR1 and CDR2 are KGHSH and LQKENI. V dropped 3 bases and J dropped 10; count of bases not matched to a gene: 17. The record originates from a study of blood T cell repertoires in COVID-19. Study in general: The cDNA or gDNA used as material had been derived from T cells, B-cell-depleted T cells, or PBMCs.

V and J are TRBV18 and TRBJ1-1; the match to TRBD1 covers 7 bases. The sample comprised PBMCs or T cells enriched from blood (not recorded which). The clonotype originates from a woman in her thirties or forties with acute COVID-19. CDR3 region: CASSPSTRGLIRGAFF. The DNA for the CDR3 is TGTGCCAGCTCACCTTCCACCAGGGGGTTAATTAGGGGAGCTTTCTTT. The full variable domain, completed using reference TRBV18 and TRBJ1-1, is NAGVMQNPRHLVRRRGQEARLRCSPMKGHSHVYWYRQLPEEGLKFMVYLQKENIIDESGMPKERFSAEFPKEGPSILRIQQVVRGDSAAYFCASSPSTRGLIRGAFFGQGTRLTVV.